The rows below give T cell receptor beta chains drawn from one sample of a study of graft-versus-host responses after intestinal transplantation. Produced via immunoSEQ multiplex PCR; TCRdb's table is partial and in-frame only. The table has approximately 82,000 clones, around 92% seen once. These receptors are not linked to any known antigen. The input for sequencing was unstimulated CD4+ T cells sorted from spleen or lymph node cells, taken before intestinal transplant. Receptor source: a human donor who received an intestinal transplant. CDR3s include the opening cysteine and the closing phenylalanine or tryptophan. D genes are given only for firm matches. Some rows mark clone size as missing; the rest say once, few, many or name a class of expanded clone.

v_call	d_call	clone_size	j_call	cdr3_aa	cdr3_nt
TRBV30	TRBD1	NA	TRBJ1-4	CAWAGTGNEKLFF	TGTGCCTGGGCCGGGACAGGGAATGAAAAACTGTTTTTT
TRBV10-2	TRBD1	NA	TRBJ1-1	CASSGPDRADTEAFF	TGCGCCAGCAGTGGACCCGACAGGGCGGACACTGAAGCTTTCTTT
TRBV2	TRBD2	NA	TRBJ2-2	CASSERAGGPGELFF	TGTGCCAGCAGTGAGAGAGCGGGGGGACCCGGGGAGCTGTTTTTT
TRBV5-1	TRBD2	NA	TRBJ2-1	CASSLVGGALYNEQFF	TGCGCCAGCAGCTTGGTCGGGGGGGCCCTCTACAATGAGCAGTTCTTC
TRBV27	NA	NA	TRBJ1-5	CASSPQGNQPQHF	TGTGCCAGCAGTCCACAGGGAAATCAGCCCCAGCATTTT
TRBV23-1	NA	few	TRBJ2-1	CASSQSPERGYEQFF	TGCGCCAGCAGTCAATCTCCAGAAAGGGGGTATGAGCAGTTCTTC
TRBV6-1	TRBD1	NA	TRBJ1-2	CASSRDRGNGYTF	TGTGCCAGCAGTCGCGACAGGGGGAATGGCTACACCTTC
TRBV5-1	NA	NA	TRBJ1-2	CASSPRPDRTVPYGYTF	TGCGCCAGCAGCCCCCGACCCGACAGGACCGTCCCCTATGGCTACACCTTC
TRBV7-2	TRBD1	NA	TRBJ2-7	CASSLGQVPYEQYF	TGTGCCAGCAGCCTCGGACAGGTCCCCTACGAGCAGTACTTC
TRBV7-9	TRBD1	NA	TRBJ1-2	CASSLGETGSGGYTF	TGTGCCAGCAGTTTAGGGGAGACAGGGTCGGGTGGCTACACCTTC
TRBV7-2	TRBD1	NA	TRBJ1-6	CASSLWPEGGESPLHF	TGTGCCAGCAGCTTATGGCCGGAAGGGGGCGAATCACCCCTCCACTTT
TRBV6-5	TRBD1	NA	TRBJ1-2	CASSYGDRAASYTF	TGTGCCAGCAGTTACGGGGACAGGGCGGCAAGCTACACCTTC
TRBV7-9	NA	NA	TRBJ1-1	CASSLILRNTEAFF	TGTGCCAGCAGCTTAATATTGAGGAACACTGAAGCTTTCTTT
TRBV5-1	NA	once	TRBJ2-4	CASSLERRISASRNIQYF	TGCGCCAGCAGCTTGGAGCGAAGGATTTCGGCTTCTCGGAACATTCAGTACTTC
TRBV4-3	NA	NA	TRBJ1-1	CASSQDRHRDTEAFF	TGCGCCAGCAGCCAAGATAGACACCGAGACACTGAAGCTTTCTTT
TRBV4-1	NA	NA	TRBJ2-5	CASSRQGREETQYF	TGCGCCAGCAGCCGCCAGGGGAGGGAAGAGACCCAGTACTTC
TRBV30	TRBD1	NA	TRBJ1-5	CAWTERSIPAEDRGEYCNQPQHF	TGTGCCTGGACCGAACGCTCTATCCCCGCAGAGGACAGGGGGGAATATTGCAATCAGCCCCAGCATTTT
TRBV5-4	TRBD2	NA	TRBJ2-7	CASSSASGYEQYF	TGTGCCAGCAGCTCCGCTAGCGGCTACGAGCAGTACTTC
TRBV6-1	NA	NA	TRBJ1-3	CASTTGISGNTIYF	TGTGCCAGCACTACAGGGATCTCTGGAAACACCATATATTTT
TRBV5-1	NA	NA	TRBJ2-5	CASSRGSSQETQYF	TGCGCCAGCAGCCGGGGTTCAAGTCAAGAGACCCAGTACTTC
TRBV4-1	TRBD2	NA	TRBJ2-1	CASSQEGGLVGFEQFF	TGCGCCAGCAGCCAAGAAGGTGGACTAGTGGGTTTCGAGCAGTTCTTC
TRBV19	TRBD1	NA	TRBJ2-7	CASTPRGGLPPHEQYF	TGTGCCAGTACCCCCAGAGGGGGCCTCCCCCCACACGAGCAGTACTTC
TRBV5-4	TRBD2	NA	TRBJ2-3	CASSGGTSGGTDTQYF	TGTGCCAGCAGCGGCGGTACTAGCGGGGGCACAGATACGCAGTATTTT
TRBV11-3	NA	NA	TRBJ2-1	CASSSSRGWDEQFF	TGTGCCAGCAGCTCTAGTAGGGGCTGGGATGAGCAGTTCTTC